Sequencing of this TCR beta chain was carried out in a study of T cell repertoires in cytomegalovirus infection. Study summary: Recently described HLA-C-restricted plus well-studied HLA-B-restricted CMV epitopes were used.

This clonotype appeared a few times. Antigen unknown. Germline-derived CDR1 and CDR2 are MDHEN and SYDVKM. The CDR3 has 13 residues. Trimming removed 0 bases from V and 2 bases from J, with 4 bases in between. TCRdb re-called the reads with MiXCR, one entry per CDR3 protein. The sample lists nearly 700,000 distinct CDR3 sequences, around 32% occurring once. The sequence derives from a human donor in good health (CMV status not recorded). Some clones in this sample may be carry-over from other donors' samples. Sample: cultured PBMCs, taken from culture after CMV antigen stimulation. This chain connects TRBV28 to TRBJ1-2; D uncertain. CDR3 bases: TGTGCCAGCAGTTTATGGACAAACTATGGCTACACCTTC. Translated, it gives CASSLWTNYGYTF.